The sequence of this T cell receptor beta chain was determined in a study of blood T cell repertoires in COVID-19. For the study at large: Spain, Italy and the United States supplied samples that represented acute and convalescent COVID-19. PBMCs, B-cell-depleted T cells, or T cells were the source of the cDNA or gDNA that made up the material.

The V end lost 6 bases, the J end lost 4 bases, and 12 bases lay between the germline ends. The CDR3 has 14 residues. Germline V gene sequence: CDR1 MNHEY, CDR2 SVGAGI. In the authors' workflow: It was from reference gene primer amplification that nucleated cell counts were estimated. Assay: immunoSEQ multiplex PCR; the TCRdb copy retains only in-frame clones and omits some. The V and J calls and clone size were taken over from that table, and D and trimming were inferred from the DNA. This table has over 200,000 clones, roughly 87% appearing once. Sequenced sample: peripheral blood. The sequence was collected from a human donor in a cohort sampled during active COVID-19. The chain employs TRBV6-5 and TRBJ1-4, with D perhaps matching TRBD1 (5 bases). For the CDR3, the DNA is TGTGCCAGCAGGTCGGGGGGGGGTAATGAAAAACTGTTTTTT. The encoded protein is CASRSGGGNEKLFF.